A selection of T cell receptor beta chains follows, all from one sample in a study of T cells in Graves' hyperthyroidism and ophthalmopathy. From the multiplex PCR reads, TCRdb called clonotypes with MiXCR, one entry per CDR3 protein. The top ten hold 22% of the sample, which has approximately 150,000 distinct CDR3 sequences, just under 9.5% seen once. Sequencing was carried out using blood. These receptors were collected from a woman younger than 30 with Graves' hyperthyroidism that later progressed to Graves' ophthalmopathy. Each CDR3 is given without its conserved first and last residue.

v_call,j_call,cdr3_aa
TRBV7-2,TRBJ2-4,ASSLILAAGNIQY
TRBV28,TRBJ2-2,ASSLGALGYTGELF
TRBV15,TRBJ2-7,ATSRERGEELHEQY
TRBV30,TRBJ1-4,AWSGYRDATNEKLF
TRBV6-2/TRBV6-3,TRBJ2-1,ASSYSIEQF
TRBV19,TRBJ1-5,ASSIRSGSAGNQPQH
TRBV12-3/TRBV12-4,TRBJ2-3,ASNIGTKDTQY
TRBV6-2/TRBV6-3,TRBJ1-6,ASSYSSSESLH
TRBV27,TRBJ2-4,ASSGSSRAKNIQY
TRBV29-1,TRBJ1-1,SVEAEHPEAF
TRBV6-1,TRBJ2-2,ASSEARGNGELF
TRBV6-1,TRBJ1-5,ASSSGAGHSNQPQH
TRBV5-5,TRBJ1-1,ASSFSGRFPTEAF
TRBV18,TRBJ2-1,ASSPGETSGNEQF
TRBV20-1,TRBJ2-7,SARGQGNPYEQY
TRBV7-9,TRBJ2-5,ASSFYSETQY
TRBV7-3,TRBJ2-3,ASSLTPQTSQY
TRBV19,TRBJ2-1,ASSTAGGMLGEQF
TRBV12-3/TRBV12-4,TRBJ2-2,ASSLHLTGELF
TRBV7-8,TRBJ1-5,ASSLGVSEISNQPQH
TRBV25-1,TRBJ2-7,ASSGGTGIKKQY
TRBV24-1,TRBJ1-2,ATSSSGRRGYT
TRBV20-1,TRBJ2-3,SATEGGERTTDTQY
TRBV9,TRBJ2-2,ASSVEALAGGIGTGELF
TRBV20-1,TRBJ1-6,SARDRGGSPLH
TRBV20-1,TRBJ1-5,SARDPEGRGQPQH
TRBV20-1,TRBJ2-7,SARYRGGAFEQY
TRBV5-1,TRBJ2-5,ASSAQETQY
TRBV7-9,TRBJ1-5,ASSLSGAGNQPQH
TRBV10-3,TRBJ2-7,AISAGLADSYEQY
TRBV20-1,TRBJ2-1,SASPGFFSGRVNEQF
TRBV30,TRBJ2-7,AWNVGRGEQY
TRBV19,TRBJ1-6,ASSTGVRESNSPLH
TRBV19,TRBJ2-2,ASRVSGRTGELF
TRBV11-2,TRBJ2-6,ASSLGGRGNSGANVLT
TRBV15,TRBJ2-1,ATSSYGVDEQF
TRBV15,TRBJ2-7,ATSRDPRPGEQY
TRBV11-2,TRBJ2-5,ASSLDGTRWETQY
TRBV4-2,TRBJ1-5,ASSQETGDSNQPQH
TRBV18,TRBJ2-7,ASSPIQGTYEQY
TRBV4-1,TRBJ2-3,ASSQEGLSGINTDTQY
TRBV19,TRBJ2-3,ASSIRGGYTDTQY
TRBV7-9,TRBJ2-1,ASSLGVRPSDEQF
TRBV19,TRBJ2-7,ASSRTGVLSYEQY
TRBV7-8,TRBJ2-2,ASSLRSGQGAGELF
TRBV4-1,TRBJ1-1,ASSHGGSGTEAF
TRBV20-1,TRBJ1-5,SARDPGTGYFFGQPQH
TRBV27,TRBJ2-1,ASSSQGRSDYNEQF
TRBV20-1,TRBJ1-3,SAREILRSSSGNTIY
TRBV28,TRBJ1-2,ASRLGQNYGYT
TRBV19,TRBJ1-2,ASSMERGGNHGYT
TRBV19,TRBJ2-7,ASSIGPGASYEQY
TRBV30,TRBJ2-5,AWSPGTGAVWLETQY
TRBV6-6,TRBJ1-6,ASSYSRDRVVSNSPLH
TRBV5-1,TRBJ2-1,ASSPGSGVNNEQF
TRBV12-3/TRBV12-4,TRBJ1-1,ASSLAVVRNTEAF